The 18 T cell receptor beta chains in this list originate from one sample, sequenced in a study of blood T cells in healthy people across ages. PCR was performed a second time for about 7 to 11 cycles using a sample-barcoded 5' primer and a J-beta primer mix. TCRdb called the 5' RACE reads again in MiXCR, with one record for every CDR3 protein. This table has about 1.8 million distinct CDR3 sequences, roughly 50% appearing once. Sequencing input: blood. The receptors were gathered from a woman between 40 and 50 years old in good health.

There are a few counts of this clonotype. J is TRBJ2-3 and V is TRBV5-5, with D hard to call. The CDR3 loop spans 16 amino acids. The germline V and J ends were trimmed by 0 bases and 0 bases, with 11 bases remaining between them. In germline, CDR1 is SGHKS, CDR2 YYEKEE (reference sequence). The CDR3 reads CASSLGLPSSTDTQYF. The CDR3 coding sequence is TGTGCCAGCAGCTTGGGCCTCCCTTCTAGCACAGATACGCAGTATTTT.

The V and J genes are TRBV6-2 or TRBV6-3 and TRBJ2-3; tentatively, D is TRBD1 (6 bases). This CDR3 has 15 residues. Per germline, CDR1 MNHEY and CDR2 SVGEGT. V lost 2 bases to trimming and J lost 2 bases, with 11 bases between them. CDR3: CASSYGQPDTDTQYF. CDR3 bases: TGTGCCAGCAGTTACGGACAGCCAGACACAGATACGCAGTATTTT.

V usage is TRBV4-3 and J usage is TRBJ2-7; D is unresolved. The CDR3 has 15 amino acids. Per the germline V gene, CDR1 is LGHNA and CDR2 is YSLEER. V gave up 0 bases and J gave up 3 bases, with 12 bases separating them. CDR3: CASSQDRYSLYEQYF. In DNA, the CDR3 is TGCGCCAGCAGCCAAGATCGTTACAGCCTCTACGAGCAGTACTTC.

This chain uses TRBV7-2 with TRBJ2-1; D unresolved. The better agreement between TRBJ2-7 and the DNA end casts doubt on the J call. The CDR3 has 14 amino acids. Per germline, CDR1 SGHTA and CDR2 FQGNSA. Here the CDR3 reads CASSELDRYNEQYF. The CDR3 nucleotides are TGTGCCAGCAGCGAACTGGACCGATACAATGAGCAGTACTTC.

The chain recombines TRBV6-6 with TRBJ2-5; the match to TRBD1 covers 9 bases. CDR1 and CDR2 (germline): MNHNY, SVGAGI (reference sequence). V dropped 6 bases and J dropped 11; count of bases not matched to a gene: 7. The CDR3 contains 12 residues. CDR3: CASSPTGGRQYF. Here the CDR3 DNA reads TGTGCCAGCAGCCCGACAGGGGGACGGCAGTACTTC.

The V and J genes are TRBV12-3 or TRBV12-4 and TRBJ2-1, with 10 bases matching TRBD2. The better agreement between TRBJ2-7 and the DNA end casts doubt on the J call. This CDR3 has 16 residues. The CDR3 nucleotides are TGTGCCAGCAGTTTAAAAAGGACTAGCGGTTACAATGAGCAGTACTTC. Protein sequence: CASSLKRTSGYNEQYF.

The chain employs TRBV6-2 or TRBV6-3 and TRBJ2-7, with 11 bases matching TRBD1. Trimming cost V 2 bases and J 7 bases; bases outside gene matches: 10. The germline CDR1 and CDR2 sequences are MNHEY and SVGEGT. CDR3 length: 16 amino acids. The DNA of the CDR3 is TGTGCCAGCAGTTACGGTGGGACAGGGGGTATAGATGAGCAGTACTTC. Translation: CASSYGGTGGIDEQYF.

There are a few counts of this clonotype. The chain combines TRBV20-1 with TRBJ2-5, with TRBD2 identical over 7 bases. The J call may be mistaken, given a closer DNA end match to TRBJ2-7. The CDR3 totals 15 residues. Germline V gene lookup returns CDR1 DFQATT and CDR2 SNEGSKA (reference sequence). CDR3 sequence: CSARGRAGRSYEQYF. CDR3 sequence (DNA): TGCAGTGCTAGAGGTCGAGCGGGGCGATCCTACGAGCAGTACTTC.

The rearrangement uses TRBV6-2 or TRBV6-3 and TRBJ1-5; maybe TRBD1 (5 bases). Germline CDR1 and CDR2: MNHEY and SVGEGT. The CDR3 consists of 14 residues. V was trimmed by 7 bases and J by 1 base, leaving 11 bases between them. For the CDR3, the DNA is TGTGCCAGCACGCGGCCAGGGAGCAATCAGCCCCAGCATTTT. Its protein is CASTRPGSNQPQHF.

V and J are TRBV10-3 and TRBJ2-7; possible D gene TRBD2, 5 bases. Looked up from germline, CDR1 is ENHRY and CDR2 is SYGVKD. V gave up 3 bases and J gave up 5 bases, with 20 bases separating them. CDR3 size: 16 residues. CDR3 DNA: TGTGCCATCAGTGAAGGAGGAGGTGGGTCCCTCCACGAGCAGTACTTC. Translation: CAISEGGGGSLHEQYF.

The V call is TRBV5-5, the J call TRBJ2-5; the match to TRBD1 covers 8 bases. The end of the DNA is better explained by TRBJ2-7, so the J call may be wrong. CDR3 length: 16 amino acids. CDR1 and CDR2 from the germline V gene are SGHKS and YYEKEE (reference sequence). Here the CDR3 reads CASSRRPPGQAYEQYF. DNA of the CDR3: TGTGCCAGCAGTAGGCGTCCCCCGGGACAGGCTTACGAGCAGTACTTC.

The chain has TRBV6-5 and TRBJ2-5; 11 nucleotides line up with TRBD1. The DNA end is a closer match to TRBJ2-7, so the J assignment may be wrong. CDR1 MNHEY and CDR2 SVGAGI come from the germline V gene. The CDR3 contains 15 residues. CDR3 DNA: TGTGCCAGCAGTTACCACGGACAGGGGGCCGACGAGCAGTACTTC. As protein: CASSYHGQGADEQYF.

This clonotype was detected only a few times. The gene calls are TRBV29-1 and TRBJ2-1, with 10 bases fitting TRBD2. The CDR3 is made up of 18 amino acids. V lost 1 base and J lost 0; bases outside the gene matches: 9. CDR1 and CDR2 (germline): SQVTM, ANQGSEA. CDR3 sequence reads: CSVEGLAGAQSSYNEQFF. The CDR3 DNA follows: TGCAGCGTTGAAGGGCTAGCGGGGGCCCAAAGCTCCTACAATGAGCAGTTCTTC.

Here the CDR3 DNA reads TGTGCCAGCAGCCAAGAGGCTAGCGGGTTATACAATGAGCAGTTCTTC. It encodes CASSQEASGLYNEQFF. The chain couples TRBV4-2 to TRBJ2-1; TRBD2 matches 8 bases. CDR1 and CDR2 from the germline V gene are LGHNA and YNFKEQ. There are 16 residues in the CDR3. V dropped 0 bases and J dropped 4; count of bases not matched to a gene: 5.

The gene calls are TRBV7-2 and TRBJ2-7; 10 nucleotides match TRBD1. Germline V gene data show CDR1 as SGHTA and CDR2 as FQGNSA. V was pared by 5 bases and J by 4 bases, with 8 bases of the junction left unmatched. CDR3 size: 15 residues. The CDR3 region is CASSPSTGGSYEQYF. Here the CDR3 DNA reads TGTGCCAGCAGCCCATCGACAGGGGGCTCTTACGAGCAGTACTTC.

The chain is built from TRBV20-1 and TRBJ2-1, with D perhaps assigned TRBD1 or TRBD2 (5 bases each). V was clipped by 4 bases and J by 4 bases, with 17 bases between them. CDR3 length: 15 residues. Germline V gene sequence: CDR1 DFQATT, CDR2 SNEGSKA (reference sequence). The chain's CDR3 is CSAIDFQGVYNEQFF. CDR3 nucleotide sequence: TGCAGTGCTATAGATTTTCAGGGAGTGTACAATGAGCAGTTCTTC.

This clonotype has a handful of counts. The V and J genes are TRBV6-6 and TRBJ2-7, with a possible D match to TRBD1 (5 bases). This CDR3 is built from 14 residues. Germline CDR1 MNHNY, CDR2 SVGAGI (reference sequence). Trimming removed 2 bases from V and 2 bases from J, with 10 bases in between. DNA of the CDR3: TGTGCCAGCAGTTACGATCCAGGGACCTACGAGCAGTACTTC. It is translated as CASSYDPGTYEQYF.

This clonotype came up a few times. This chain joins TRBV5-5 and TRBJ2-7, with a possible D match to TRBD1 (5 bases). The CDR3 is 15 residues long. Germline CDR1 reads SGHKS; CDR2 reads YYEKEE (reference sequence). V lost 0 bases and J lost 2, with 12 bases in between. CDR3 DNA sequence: TGTGCCAGCAGCTTGGTGGGGCCCAAAACCTACGAGCAGTACTTC. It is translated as CASSLVGPKTYEQYF.